Following are 13 T cell receptor beta chains from one sample sequenced in a study of cytomegalovirus exposure and HLA in healthy donors. PCR amplification relied on 60 Vbeta primers (plus 13 Jbeta primers). Data came from immunoSEQ multiplex PCR; TCRdb stores just in-frame clones and leaves some out. The sample has 100,000 to 150,000 clones; approximately 81% are singletons. Sequences were obtained from PBMCs. The receptor set was obtained from a man younger than 35 in good health and CMV-seronegative.

The chain carries TRBV30 and TRBJ2-5; a weak D match, TRBD1 (6 bases). The germline V and J ends were trimmed by 6 bases and 5 bases, with 13 bases remaining between them. Germline V CDR1 and CDR2: GTSNPN, SVGIG (reference sequence). The CDR3 is 12 residues long. The CDR3 nucleotides are TGTGCCTGCGTAGTGGGGGCCGAGACCCAGTACTTC. It codes for CACVVGAETQYF.

The chain has TRBV30 and TRBJ2-3, with TRBD2 identical over 12 bases. Germline CDR1 is GTSNPN and CDR2 is SVGIG (reference sequence). CDR3 length equals 17 residues. Trimming cost V 4 bases and J 2 bases; bases outside gene matches: 10. The CDR3 loop reads CAWNRIRTSGITDTQYF. CDR3 sequence (DNA): TGTGCCTGGAATCGGATCCGGACTAGCGGGATCACAGATACGCAGTATTTT.

This chain uses TRBV25-1 with TRBJ1-1, with D uncertain. The V gene lost 1 base and the J gene lost 4 bases, with 13 bases spanning the gap. The CDR3 has 15 residues. Germline assignment: CDR1 MGHDK and CDR2 SYGVNS. The DNA for the CDR3 is TGTGCCAGCAGTGAATCCCCCGCATCGGTCACTGAAGCTTTCTTT. Amino acids: CASSESPASVTEAFF.

The genes are TRBV6-5 and TRBJ2-3; no firm D call. The CDR3 has 13 residues. Deletions cut 5 bases from V and 1 base from J, with 7 bases between. Germline CDR1 reads MNHEY; CDR2 reads SVGAGI. The CDR3 loop reads CASSPQRTDTQYF. As DNA, the CDR3 is TGTGCCAGCAGTCCACAGCGCACAGATACGCAGTATTTT.

In nucleotides, the CDR3 is TGTGCCAGCAGCTTAGCCCTGGACAACGAGCAGTACTTC. Its translation is CASSLALDNEQYF. The chain links TRBV7-6 to TRBJ2-7, with TRBD1 as a possible D gene (5 bases). The CDR3 spans 13 residues. From germline, CDR1 is SGHVS and CDR2 FNYEAQ. The germline V and J ends were trimmed by 0 bases and 5 bases, with 8 bases remaining between them.

The CDR3 DNA reads as TGTGCCAGCAGCCAGGGGAGGGGGAGTACCGGGGAGCTGTTTTTT. This gives the protein CASSQGRGSTGELFF. V usage is TRBV7-6 and J usage is TRBJ2-2, with D possibly being TRBD2 (7 bases). The CDR3 is 15 amino acids. Trimming removed 5 bases from V and 5 bases from J, with 15 bases in between. Germline CDR1 is SGHVS and CDR2 is FNYEAQ.

The rearrangement links TRBV19 to TRBJ1-5, with a tentative D call TRBD1 (6 bases). Trimming left V 7 bases short and J 5 bases short, with 15 bases between. CDR1 is LNHDA and CDR2 is SQIVND in the germline V gene (reference sequence). This CDR3 comprises 14 residues. As DNA, the CDR3 is TGTGCCAGTACCCTCACAGGGCCGTATCAGCCCCAGCATTTT. Its translation: CASTLTGPYQPQHF.

This chain connects TRBV7-9 to TRBJ2-1, with TRBD1 matching over 9 bases. V lost 5 bases to trimming and J lost 1 base; unmatched junction nucleotides: 12. The CDR3 has 18 residues. Germline lookup yields CDR1 SEHNR and CDR2 FQNEAQ (reference sequence). The CDR3 sequence: CASSRTRLQGASYNEQFF. The CDR3 coding sequence is TGTGCCAGCAGCCGGACAAGACTACAGGGGGCATCCTACAATGAGCAGTTCTTC.

This chain uses TRBV21-1 with TRBJ2-2; the table assigns TRBD2, which was not confirmed against the DNA. TRBV21-1 is termed a pseudogene. The CDR3 sequence is 19 residues long. The CDR3 nucleotides are TGTGCCAGCAGCAAAGGCGCTAGCGGGAGAGGAAACGACACCGGGGAGCTGTTTTTT. Translating gives CASSKGASGRGNDTGELFF.

This sequence joins TRBV7-9 and TRBJ2-1; perhaps TRBD2 as D (5 bases). The V and J ends lost 5 bases and 4 bases respectively, with 12 bases between them. Germline CDR1 is SEHNR and CDR2 is FQNEAQ (reference sequence). The CDR3 sequence is 14 residues long. As DNA, the CDR3 is TGTGCCAGCAGCCCAGCGGCGCAGTACAATGAGCAGTTCTTC. Translated: CASSPAAQYNEQFF.

Only one count was recorded for this clone. The chain links TRBV6-1 to TRBJ1-2; TRBD1 is a possible D gene (6 bases). With 3 bases removed from V and 3 bases from J, the gap between germline ends came to 14 bases. This CDR3 spans 15 amino acids. Germline loops: CDR1 MNHNS, CDR2 SASEGT. The CDR3 DNA sequence: TGTGCCAGCAGTGATCCGGACAGTCGATACTATGGCTACACCTTC. Protein: CASSDPDSRYYGYTF.

The chain is built from TRBV28 and TRBJ2-7; D might be TRBD2 (6 bases). The germline gives CDR1 MDHEN, CDR2 SYDVKM. Trimming shortened V by 5 bases and J by 2 bases, and 19 bases separated the two germline ends. The CDR3 spans 16 residues. The CDR3 sequence is CASSPSSWRGTYEQYF. The CDR3 DNA reads as TGTGCCAGCAGTCCGAGTTCTTGGCGGGGCACCTACGAGCAGTACTTC.

There are a few counts of this clone. The chain combines TRBV19 with TRBJ2-1, with D uncertain. CDR1 is LNHDA and CDR2 is SQIVND in the germline V gene (reference sequence). This CDR3 is 17 amino acids long. The V end lost 6 bases, the J end lost 0 bases, and 18 bases lay between the germline ends. CDR3 sequence reads: CASRPGGLRSSYNEQFF. In nucleotides, the CDR3 is TGTGCCAGTAGGCCCGGCGGTCTGCGGAGCTCCTACAATGAGCAGTTCTTC.